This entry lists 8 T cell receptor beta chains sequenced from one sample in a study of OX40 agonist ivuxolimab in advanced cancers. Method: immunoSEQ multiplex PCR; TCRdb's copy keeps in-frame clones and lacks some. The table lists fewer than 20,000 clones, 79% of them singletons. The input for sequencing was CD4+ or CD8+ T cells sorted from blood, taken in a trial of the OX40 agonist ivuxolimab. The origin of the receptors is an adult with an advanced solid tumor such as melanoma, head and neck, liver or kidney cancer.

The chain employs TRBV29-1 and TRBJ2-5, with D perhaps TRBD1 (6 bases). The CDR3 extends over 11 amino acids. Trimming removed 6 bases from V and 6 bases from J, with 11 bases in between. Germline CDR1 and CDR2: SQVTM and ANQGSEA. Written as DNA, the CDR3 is TGCAGCGTGGGACAAGGGAAGACCCAGTACTTC. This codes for CSVGQGKTQYF.

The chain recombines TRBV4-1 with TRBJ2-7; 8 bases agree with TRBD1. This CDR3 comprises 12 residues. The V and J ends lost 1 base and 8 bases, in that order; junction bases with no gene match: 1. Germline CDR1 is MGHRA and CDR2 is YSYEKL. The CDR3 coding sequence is TGCGCCAGCAGCCAAGGGACAGGGAAGCAGTACTTC. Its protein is CASSQGTGKQYF.

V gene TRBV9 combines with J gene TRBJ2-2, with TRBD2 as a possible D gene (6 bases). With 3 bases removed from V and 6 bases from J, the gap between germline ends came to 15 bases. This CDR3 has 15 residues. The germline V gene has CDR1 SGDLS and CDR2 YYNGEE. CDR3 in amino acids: CASSDSRAGSGELFF. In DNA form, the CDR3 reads TGTGCCAGCAGCGACAGCCGGGCGGGGTCCGGGGAGCTGTTTTTT.

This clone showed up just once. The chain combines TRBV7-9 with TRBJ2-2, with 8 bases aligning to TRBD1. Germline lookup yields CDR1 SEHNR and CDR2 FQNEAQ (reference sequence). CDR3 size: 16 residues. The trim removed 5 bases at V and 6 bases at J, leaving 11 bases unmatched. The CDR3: CASSPWTGRGAGELFF. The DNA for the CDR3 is TGTGCCAGCAGCCCCTGGACAGGGAGAGGGGCCGGGGAGCTGTTTTTT.

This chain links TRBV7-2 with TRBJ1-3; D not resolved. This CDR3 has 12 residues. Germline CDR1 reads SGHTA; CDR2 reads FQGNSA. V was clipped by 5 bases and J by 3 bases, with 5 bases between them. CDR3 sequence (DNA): TGTGCCAGCAGCCGACTTGGAAACACCATATATTTT. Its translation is CASSRLGNTIYF.

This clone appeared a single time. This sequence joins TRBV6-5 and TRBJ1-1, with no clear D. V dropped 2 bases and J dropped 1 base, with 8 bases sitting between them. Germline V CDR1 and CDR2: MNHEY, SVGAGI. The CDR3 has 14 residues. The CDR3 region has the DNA TGTGCCAGCAGTTACGGTAATAGGAACACTGAAGCTTTCTTT. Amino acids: CASSYGNRNTEAFF.

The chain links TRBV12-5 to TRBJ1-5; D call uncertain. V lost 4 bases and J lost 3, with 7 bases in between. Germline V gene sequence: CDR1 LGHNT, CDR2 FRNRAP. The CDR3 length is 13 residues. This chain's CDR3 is CASGSGYNQPQHF. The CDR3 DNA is TGTGCTAGTGGTTCCGGGTACAATCAGCCCCAGCATTTT.

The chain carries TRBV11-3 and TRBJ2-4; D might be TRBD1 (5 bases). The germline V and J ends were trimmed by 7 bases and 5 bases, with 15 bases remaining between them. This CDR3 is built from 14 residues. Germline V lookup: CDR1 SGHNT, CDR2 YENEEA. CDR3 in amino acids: CASKEPGWENIQYF. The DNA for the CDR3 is TGTGCCAGCAAAGAACCAGGGTGGGAAAACATTCAGTACTTC. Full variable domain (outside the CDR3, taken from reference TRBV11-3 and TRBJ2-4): EAGVVQSPRYKIIEKKQPVAFWCNPISGHNTLYWYLQNLGQGPELLIRYENEEAVDDSQLPKDRFSAERLKGVDSTLKIQPAELGDSAVYLCASKEPGWENIQYFGAGTRLSVL.